The clone carrying this T cell receptor (beta chain) was counted many times. Antigen: not known. The data were obtained in a study of blood T cells in healthy people across ages. Overall study results and limits: Long-lived donors exceeded aged donors in naive CD4+ cells and diversity. Conclusively comparing naive with antigen-experienced cells was impossible with unsorted PBMCs. The fall in TCR beta diversity per million T cells was roughly linear with age.

A J-beta primer mix and a sample-barcoded 5' primer were used in a second PCR of roughly 6 to 11 cycles. Each cDNA molecule received a tag from a template-switch adaptor that had 12 random nucleotides. Via MiXCR, TCRdb re-called the 5' RACE reads, giving one row per CDR3 protein. Counted here are 1.5 million to 2 million distinct CDR3 sequences, approximately 28% occurring once; the ten biggest clones make up 7.7%. The CDR3 spans 10 residues. Trimming removed 8 bases at V and 7 bases at J, with 9 bases between. The germline V gene encodes CDR1 SQVTM and CDR2 ANQGSEA. What was sequenced was blood. The V call is TRBV29-1, the J call TRBJ2-1; no clear D gene. This clonotype originated in a woman under 40 in good health. The CDR3 nucleotides are TGCAGCTCGGGCCATAATGAGCAGTTCTTC. It codes for CSSGHNEQFF.